The 17 T cell receptor beta chains given below trace back to one sample, sequenced in a study of T-cell reconstitution after alpha-beta-depleted transplantation in children. Molecular barcoding with unique molecular identifiers was used for the TCRbeta library. TCRdb re-analysed the PCR reads in MiXCR, keeping a single row per CDR3 protein. The sample contains hundreds of thousands of distinct CDR3 sequences, about an eighth of which appear only once. Sequencing used PBMCs, obtained before TCRalphabeta/CD19-depleted stem cell transplant. These receptors were taken from a girl aged 2 to 10 with congenital amegakaryocytic thrombocytopenia, due to receive a stem cell transplant.

This clonotype was recorded at least ten times. V usage is TRBV12-3 or TRBV12-4 and J usage is TRBJ2-3; TRBD2 matches at 7 bases. The V gene end was trimmed by 6 bases and the J gene end by 2 bases; junction bases not matched to a gene: 2. The CDR3 loop spans 13 amino acids. Here the CDR3 reads CASSGDYTDTQYF. CDR3 DNA: TGTGCCAGCAGCGGGGACTACACAGATACGCAGTATTTT.

This clonotype was seen only a few times. The rearrangement links TRBV5-1 to TRBJ1-1; no firm D call. V dropped 2 bases and J dropped 6 bases, with 14 bases sitting between them. Germline V lookup: CDR1 SGHRS, CDR2 YFSETQ. This CDR3 region has 14 residues. CDR3 coding DNA: TGCGCCAGCAGCTTTGGGCAGGTGGGCGCTGAAGCTTTCTTT. This gives the protein CASSFGQVGAEAFF. The variable domain in full, with the rest retrieved from reference TRBV5-1 and TRBJ1-1, is KAGVTQTPRYLIKTRGQQVTLSCSPISGHRSVSWYQQTPGQGLQFLFEYFSETQRNKGNFPGRFSGRQFSNSRSEMNVSTLELGDSALYLCASSFGQVGAEAFFGQGTRLTVV.

This rearrangement joins TRBV12-3 or TRBV12-4 to TRBJ2-1; D possibly corresponds to TRBD2 (6 bases). V was trimmed by 2 bases and J by 2 bases, leaving 13 bases between them. The CDR3 contains 16 residues. The CDR3 loop reads CASSLPRSGPYNEQFF. CDR3 nucleotide sequence: TGTGCCAGCAGTTTACCCCGTAGCGGCCCCTACAATGAGCAGTTCTTC.

This clonotype appeared many times. The chain joins TRBV20-1 to TRBJ2-2; D is unclear. The V gene's germline CDR1 is DFQATT and CDR2 SNEGSKA (reference sequence). CDR3 length: 15 residues. Trimming took off 6 bases at V and 2 bases at J, with 16 bases between the two ends. CDR3 loop: CSASWPKGNTGELFF. The CDR3 region has the DNA TGCAGTGCATCCTGGCCAAAAGGAAACACCGGGGAGCTGTTTTTT.

The DNA of the CDR3 is TGCGCCAGCAGCTTGCATAGTAGCGGGAGAGTCAATGAGCAGTTCTTC. Its translation is CASSLHSSGRVNEQFF. The chain is built from TRBV5-1 and TRBJ2-1; 9 positions match TRBD2. Per germline, CDR1 SGHRS and CDR2 YFSETQ. Trimming removed 1 base from V and 6 bases from J; junction bases left unmatched: 8. The length of the CDR3 is 16 residues.

This clonotype was recorded many times. The chain links TRBV18 to TRBJ2-7, with 8 bases fitting TRBD1. V trimming: 2 bases; J trimming: 3 bases; junction bases outside the gene matches: 6. Germline CDR1 KGHSH, CDR2 LQKENI. The CDR3 totals 15 residues. Here the CDR3 reads CASSPTTGDGYEQYF. In nucleotides, the CDR3 is TGTGCCAGCTCACCAACGACAGGGGATGGCTACGAGCAGTACTTC. Based on the CDR3 plus reference TRBV18 and TRBJ2-7, the full variable domain is NAGVMQNPRHLVRRRGQEARLRCSPMKGHSHVYWYRQLPEEGLKFMVYLQKENIIDESGMPKERFSAEFPKEGPSILRIQQVVRGDSAAYFCASSPTTGDGYEQYFGPGTRLTVT.

The gene calls are TRBV28 and TRBJ2-5; 7 positions match TRBD1. J gave up 5 bases and V 6 bases, and 6 bases lay outside the gene matches. The CDR3 totals 13 residues. Germline CDR1 and CDR2: MDHEN and SYDVKM. The CDR3 here is CASRLRGLETQYF. DNA for the CDR3: TGTGCCAGCAGGCTTAGGGGGCTGGAGACCCAGTACTTC. Together with reference TRBV28 and TRBJ2-5, the CDR3 gives the full variable domain: DVKVTQSSRYLVKRTGEKVFLECVQDMDHENMFWYRQDPGLGLRLIYFSYDVKMKEKGDIPEGYSVSREKKERFSLILESASTNQTSMYLCASRLRGLETQYFGPGTRLLVL.

This clonotype was recorded a few times. The gene calls are TRBV5-1 and TRBJ1-1; tentatively, D is TRBD1 (5 bases). There are 14 residues in the CDR3. The germline V gene encodes CDR1 SGHRS and CDR2 YFSETQ. V lost 2 bases and J 6 bases, leaving 14 bases between the germline ends. Written as DNA, the CDR3 is TGCGCCAGCAGCTTAGGCCATCAGGGCGCTGAAGCTTTCTTT. Translating it yields CASSLGHQGAEAFF.

There are many counts of this clonotype. This sequence joins TRBV29-1 and TRBJ2-1; D call uncertain. The germline CDR1 and CDR2 sequences are SQVTM and ANQGSEA. V lost 4 bases to trimming and J lost 8 bases, with 3 bases between them. The CDR3 covers 9 residues. This CDR3 is CSVGDEQFF. The CDR3 region has the DNA TGCAGCGTTGGTGATGAGCAGTTCTTC.

CDR3 protein: CASSSLDNTIYF. CDR3 coding DNA: TGTGCCAGCAGCTCGCTGGATAACACCATATATTTT. This sequence joins TRBV11-2 and TRBJ1-3, with D unclear. The germline CDR1 and CDR2 sequences are SGHAT and FQNNGV. The V and J ends lost 4 bases and 7 bases respectively, with 8 bases between them. The CDR3 extends over 12 amino acids.

In this sample, this clonotype turned up a few times. The genes are TRBV20-1 and TRBJ2-3; TRBD2 matches at 8 bases. The V gene end was trimmed by 3 bases and the J gene end by 5 bases; junction bases not matched to a gene: 4. Germline-derived CDR1 and CDR2 are DFQATT and SNEGSKA (reference sequence). This CDR3 is built from 13 residues. The chain's CDR3 is CSASPGLVDTQYF. The CDR3 DNA follows: TGCAGTGCTAGCCCGGGACTAGTAGATACGCAGTATTTT.

This chain links TRBV20-1 with TRBJ2-7, with 11 bases that match TRBD1. CDR3 length: 15 residues. V shed 4 bases and J 4 bases; nucleotides not matched to a gene: 9. Germline V lookup: CDR1 DFQATT, CDR2 SNEGSKA (reference sequence). The CDR3 coding sequence is TGCAGTGCTACTGCTGGGGGGACAGGGGGTTACGAGCAGTACTTC. It encodes CSATAGGTGGYEQYF.

This rearrangement joins TRBV25-1 to TRBJ2-1, with 13 bases matching TRBD2. The trim removed 2 bases at V and 9 bases at J, leaving 16 bases unmatched. CDR1 is MGHDK, CDR2 SYGVNS, per germline. The CDR3 loop spans 19 amino acids. CDR3 sequence reads: CASSEGPRLAGGGRAEQFF. CDR3 bases: TGTGCCAGCAGTGAAGGACCCCGACTAGCGGGAGGAGGAAGAGCTGAGCAGTTCTTC.

The chain links TRBV27 to TRBJ2-7; D might be TRBD2 (6 bases). From germline, CDR1 is MNHEY and CDR2 SMNVEV (reference sequence). The V end lost 3 bases, the J end lost 2 bases, and 14 bases lay between the germline ends. This CDR3 spans 15 amino acids. The CDR3 spells CASSFSSRRAYEQYF. The CDR3 DNA follows: TGTGCCAGCAGTTTTTCTAGCAGGAGGGCCTACGAGCAGTACTTC.

This clonotype was detected ten times or more. CDR3 DNA sequence: TGCAGCGTTCAGTCTGAAACCTACGAGCAGTACTTC. Translating it yields CSVQSETYEQYF. The V gene is TRBV29-1, the J gene TRBJ2-7; D ambiguous. V lost 5 bases and J 2 bases, leaving 10 bases between the germline ends. The CDR3 is 12 amino acids. CDR1 is SQVTM, CDR2 ANQGSEA, per germline.

This clonotype was observed at least ten times. The rearrangement links TRBV7-7 to TRBJ2-1, with D tentatively TRBD1 (6 bases). This CDR3 spans 13 amino acids. Germline lookup yields CDR1 SSHAT and CDR2 FNYEAQ (reference sequence). Trimming removed 5 bases from V and 5 bases from J, with 10 bases in between. The CDR3 coding sequence is TGTGCCAGCAGCCCCGGGACACACAATGAGCAGTTCTTC. This translates into CASSPGTHNEQFF.

This clonotype was picked up many times. This chain joins TRBV4-1 and TRBJ2-7; possible D gene TRBD2, 6 bases. Per germline, CDR1 MGHRA and CDR2 YSYEKL. This CDR3 has 13 residues. V was pared by 5 bases and J by 6 bases, with 14 bases between. CDR3 sequence (DNA): TGCGCCAGCAGCGGACTAAGCGCCTTCGAGCAGTACTTC. It is translated as CASSGLSAFEQYF.